These T cell receptor beta chains were read from a single sample in a study of regulatory T cells in long-lasting Graves disease. In TCRdb, the multiplex PCR reads were re-called with MiXCR into one record per CDR3 protein. The table has 400,000 to 500,000 distinct CDR3 sequences, roughly a fifth seen once. The sample here was peripheral blood mononuclear cells (PBMCs), taken when the disease was refractory, from a patient treated with antithyroid drugs. The receptors were gathered from a female donor with Graves disease. The CDR3 runs from the conserved cysteine through the conserved F or W. The D gene is left open where the match is weak. A clone size is listed for some rows: how often the clone was seen (once, few, many), or a class if it is expanded.

d_gene: TRBD1
v_gene: TRBV2
j_gene: TRBJ2-1
abundance: few
CDR3aa: CASRAGTGLYNEQFF
CDR3nt: TGTGCCAGCAGGGCCGGGACAGGGCTCTACAATGAGCAGTTCTTC

d_gene: TRBD2
v_gene: TRBV20-1
j_gene: TRBJ2-7
abundance: few
CDR3aa: CSVRGGSYEQYF
CDR3nt: TGCAGTGTCCGGGGGGGGTCCTACGAGCAGTACTTC

d_gene: .
v_gene: TRBV15
j_gene: TRBJ2-7
abundance: .
CDR3aa: CATSGRGGYEQYF
CDR3nt: TGTGCCACCAGCGGCAGGGGTGGCTACGAGCAGTACTTC

d_gene: TRBD1
v_gene: TRBV7-2
j_gene: TRBJ1-2
abundance: .
CDR3aa: CASSPYPLKTGGGGYTF
CDR3nt: TGTGCCAGCAGCCCGTACCCACTCAAAACAGGGGGCGGTGGCTACACCTTC

d_gene: TRBD1
v_gene: TRBV7-9
j_gene: TRBJ1-3
abundance: .
CDR3aa: CASSLIRDRGFSGNTIYF
CDR3nt: TGTGCCAGCAGCTTAATCCGGGACAGGGGCTTCTCTGGAAACACCATATATTTT

d_gene: TRBD1
v_gene: TRBV20-1
j_gene: TRBJ1-1
abundance: few
CDR3aa: CSASGGQGGNTEAFF
CDR3nt: TGCAGTGCTAGTGGTGGACAGGGAGGGAACACTGAAGCTTTCTTT

d_gene: .
v_gene: TRBV5-1
j_gene: TRBJ1-1
abundance: few
CDR3aa: CASSLWAGDTEAFF
CDR3nt: TGCGCCAGCAGCTTGTGGGCGGGGGACACTGAAGCTTTCTTT

d_gene: .
v_gene: TRBV6-5
j_gene: TRBJ1-1
abundance: many
CDR3aa: CASSYTESTEAFF
CDR3nt: TGTGCCAGCAGTTACACCGAGAGCACTGAAGCTTTCTTT

d_gene: .
v_gene: TRBV4-1
j_gene: TRBJ2-7
abundance: .
CDR3aa: CASSQGGGLGYEQYF
CDR3nt: TGCGCCAGCAGCCAAGGCGGAGGCCTTGGGTACGAGCAGTACTTC

d_gene: TRBD2
v_gene: TRBV15
j_gene: TRBJ2-3
abundance: .
CDR3aa: CATSRGHSGSGTDTQYF
CDR3nt: TGTGCCACCAGCAGAGGCCATAGCGGGAGTGGCACAGATACGCAGTATTTT

d_gene: .
v_gene: TRBV5-5
j_gene: TRBJ2-7
abundance: .
CDR3aa: CASSLEMAAGASSYEQYF
CDR3nt: TGTGCCAGCAGCCTGGAAATGGCGGCAGGGGCCAGCTCCTACGAGCAGTACTTC

d_gene: .
v_gene: TRBV7-9
j_gene: TRBJ2-1
abundance: .
CDR3aa: CASSLDAGAVRPGSSYNEQFF
CDR3nt: TGTGCCAGCAGCTTAGATGCGGGGGCAGTGCGGCCGGGGAGCTCCTACAATGAGCAGTTCTTC

d_gene: TRBD2
v_gene: TRBV28
j_gene: TRBJ2-4
abundance: many
CDR3aa: CASSAGLAGVKNIQYF
CDR3nt: TGTGCCAGCAGTGCGGGACTAGCGGGAGTGAAAAACATTCAGTACTTC

d_gene: TRBD2
v_gene: TRBV20-1
j_gene: TRBJ2-3
abundance: .
CDR3aa: CATVRGGGSTDTQYF
CDR3nt: TGCGCCACAGTCCGGGGGGGGGGTAGCACAGATACGCAGTATTTT

d_gene: .
v_gene: TRBV28
j_gene: TRBJ2-2
abundance: many
CDR3aa: CASNHAATGELFF
CDR3nt: TGTGCCAGCAACCACGCGGCGACCGGGGAGCTGTTTTTT

d_gene: .
v_gene: TRBV7-9
j_gene: TRBJ2-1
abundance: few
CDR3aa: CASRSRKVGSSYNEQFF
CDR3nt: TGTGCCAGCAGGAGCCGGAAAGTAGGGAGCTCCTACAATGAGCAGTTCTTC

d_gene: .
v_gene: TRBV3-1
j_gene: TRBJ1-1
abundance: .
CDR3aa: CASSQVIGVNEAFF
CDR3nt: TGTGCCAGCAGCCAAGTGATAGGGGTGAATGAAGCTTTCTTT

d_gene: .
v_gene: TRBV20-1
j_gene: TRBJ2-7
abundance: .
CDR3aa: CSASHPGGGSNEQYF
CDR3nt: TGCAGTGCTAGCCACCCGGGGGGCGGGAGTAACGAGCAGTACTTC

d_gene: .
v_gene: TRBV11-1
j_gene: TRBJ1-6
abundance: .
CDR3aa: CACSLAGNSPLHF
CDR3nt: TGTGCCTGCAGCTTAGCCGGGAATTCACCCCTCCACTTT

d_gene: TRBD2
v_gene: TRBV7-6
j_gene: TRBJ2-7
abundance: few
CDR3aa: CASSPPSGEDDEQYF
CDR3nt: TGTGCCAGCAGCCCACCTAGCGGAGAGGACGACGAGCAGTACTTC

d_gene: TRBD1
v_gene: TRBV12-3/TRBV12-4
j_gene: TRBJ1-5
abundance: many
CDR3aa: CASSSGTGKVLHQPQHF
CDR3nt: TGTGCCAGCAGTTCAGGGACAGGAAAAGTTTTACATCAGCCCCAGCATTTT

d_gene: .
v_gene: TRBV6-1
j_gene: TRBJ1-3
abundance: few
CDR3aa: CASKDRGAGNTIYF
CDR3nt: TGTGCCAGCAAGGATCGGGGTGCTGGAAACACCATATATTTT

d_gene: TRBD1
v_gene: TRBV11-2
j_gene: TRBJ2-2
abundance: .
CDR3aa: CASSLERQGVRTGELFF
CDR3nt: TGTGCCAGCAGCTTAGAGCGACAGGGTGTGCGGACCGGGGAGCTGTTTTTT

d_gene: .
v_gene: TRBV6-1
j_gene: TRBJ1-5
abundance: few
CDR3aa: CASSEHNDGNQPQHF
CDR3nt: TGTGCCAGCAGTGAGCATAACGATGGCAATCAGCCCCAGCATTTT

d_gene: TRBD1
v_gene: TRBV20-1
j_gene: TRBJ1-1
abundance: few
CDR3aa: CSAPSTGEAFF
CDR3nt: TGCAGTGCCCCTTCGACAGGGGAAGCTTTCTTT

d_gene: .
v_gene: TRBV30
j_gene: TRBJ1-6
abundance: .
CDR3aa: CAWSVAGAGSPLHF
CDR3nt: TGTGCCTGGAGTGTGGCGGGGGCCGGGTCACCCCTCCACTTT

d_gene: TRBD2
v_gene: TRBV28
j_gene: TRBJ2-7
abundance: many
CDR3aa: CASSPGLAGGYEQYF
CDR3nt: TGTGCCAGCAGTCCGGGACTAGCGGGGGGCTACGAGCAGTACTTC

d_gene: .
v_gene: TRBV14
j_gene: TRBJ2-5
abundance: few
CDR3aa: CASSQTGFATQYF
CDR3nt: TGTGCCAGCAGCCAAACGGGGTTTGCGACCCAGTACTTC

d_gene: .
v_gene: TRBV20-1
j_gene: TRBJ2-5
abundance: many
CDR3aa: CSGTLASETQYF
CDR3nt: TGCAGTGGGACACTTGCATCAGAGACCCAGTACTTC

d_gene: TRBD1
v_gene: TRBV6-1
j_gene: TRBJ2-5
abundance: few
CDR3aa: CASSPRDRDPRGTQYF
CDR3nt: TGTGCCAGCAGTCCCCGGGACAGGGACCCCCGGGGGACCCAGTACTTC

d_gene: TRBD1
v_gene: TRBV28
j_gene: TRBJ2-5
abundance: many
CDR3aa: CASSTGGVGETQYF
CDR3nt: TGTGCCAGCAGTACAGGGGGAGTAGGAGAGACCCAGTACTTC

d_gene: .
v_gene: TRBV7-3
j_gene: TRBJ1-2
abundance: many
CDR3aa: CASSLNPGEDGYTF
CDR3nt: TGTGCCAGCAGCTTAAATCCAGGAGAGGATGGCTACACCTTC

d_gene: .
v_gene: TRBV4-1
j_gene: TRBJ2-4
abundance: .
CDR3aa: CASSQVVVMWLGTKNIQYF
CDR3nt: TGCGCCAGCAGCCAAGTGGTTGTAATGTGGCTGGGTACCAAAAACATTCAGTACTTC

d_gene: .
v_gene: TRBV5-6
j_gene: TRBJ2-2
abundance: many
CDR3aa: CASSLGGPGGELFF
CDR3nt: TGTGCCAGCAGCCTGGGAGGACCAGGCGGGGAGCTGTTTTTT

d_gene: TRBD1
v_gene: TRBV27
j_gene: TRBJ2-7
abundance: few
CDR3aa: CASSLDRGYKQYF
CDR3nt: TGTGCCAGCAGTTTGGACAGGGGCTACAAGCAGTACTTC

d_gene: .
v_gene: TRBV7-8
j_gene: TRBJ2-5
abundance: few
CDR3aa: CASSPRATRREETQYF
CDR3nt: TGTGCCAGCAGCCCCCGGGCGACCCGGCGGGAAGAGACCCAGTACTTC

d_gene: .
v_gene: TRBV19
j_gene: TRBJ1-5
abundance: few
CDR3aa: CASSIGGRGQPQHF
CDR3nt: TGTGCCAGTAGTATTGGGGGACGCGGTCAGCCCCAGCATTTT

d_gene: .
v_gene: TRBV19
j_gene: TRBJ1-5
abundance: .
CDR3aa: CASSRGSLLSNQPQHF
CDR3nt: TGTGCCAGTAGTAGGGGCAGTTTACTTAGCAATCAGCCCCAGCATTTT

d_gene: .
v_gene: TRBV6-5
j_gene: TRBJ2-7
abundance: many
CDR3aa: CASSYSQGLSFPYEQYF
CDR3nt: TGTGCCAGCAGTTACTCGCAGGGGCTGTCGTTTCCCTACGAGCAGTACTTC

d_gene: .
v_gene: TRBV5-1
j_gene: TRBJ1-1
abundance: .
CDR3aa: CASSLWGESTEAFF
CDR3nt: TGCGCCAGCAGCTTGTGGGGGGAGAGCACTGAAGCTTTCTTT

d_gene: TRBD1
v_gene: TRBV24-1
j_gene: TRBJ2-4
abundance: many
CDR3aa: CATSDLSPTGKNIQYF
CDR3nt: TGTGCCACCAGTGATCTCTCGCCGACAGGGAAAAACATTCAGTACTTC

d_gene: TRBD1
v_gene: TRBV12-3/TRBV12-4
j_gene: TRBJ2-7
abundance: few
CDR3aa: CASKATGAGVYEQYF
CDR3nt: TGTGCCAGCAAAGCGACAGGGGCCGGGGTCTACGAGCAGTACTTC

d_gene: TRBD2
v_gene: TRBV19
j_gene: TRBJ2-7
abundance: .
CDR3aa: CASSIDQAGVNEQYF
CDR3nt: TGTGCCAGTAGTATAGATCAAGCGGGAGTGAACGAGCAGTACTTC

d_gene: .
v_gene: TRBV7-9
j_gene: TRBJ2-5
abundance: many
CDR3aa: CASSPRQAETQYF
CDR3nt: TGTGCCAGCAGCCCCCGGCAAGCGGAGACCCAGTACTTC

d_gene: .
v_gene: TRBV29-1
j_gene: TRBJ2-5
abundance: many
CDR3aa: CSVPRGGGETQYF
CDR3nt: TGCAGCGTTCCCAGGGGGGGAGGAGAGACCCAGTACTTC

d_gene: .
v_gene: TRBV15
j_gene: TRBJ1-5
abundance: .
CDR3aa: CATSWHRTSNQPQHF
CDR3nt: TGTGCCACCTCCTGGCACAGGACTAGCAATCAGCCCCAGCATTTT

d_gene: .
v_gene: TRBV12-3/TRBV12-4
j_gene: TRBJ1-4
abundance: many
CDR3aa: CASSSPSVSGEKLFF
CDR3nt: TGTGCCAGCAGTTCCCCGTCAGTGTCGGGTGAAAAACTGTTTTTT

d_gene: TRBD1
v_gene: TRBV20-1
j_gene: TRBJ2-7
abundance: many
CDR3aa: CSVARDRDHEQYF
CDR3nt: TGCAGTGTAGCCCGGGACAGGGACCACGAGCAGTACTTC

d_gene: .
v_gene: TRBV27
j_gene: TRBJ2-1
abundance: many
CDR3aa: CASTKPGASYNEQFF
CDR3nt: TGTGCCAGCACAAAACCGGGAGCCTCATACAATGAGCAGTTCTTC

d_gene: .
v_gene: TRBV6-1
j_gene: TRBJ1-5
abundance: few
CDR3aa: CAASGVKEPQHF
CDR3nt: TGTGCCGCTTCAGGGGTCAAGGAGCCCCAGCATTTT

d_gene: .
v_gene: TRBV20-1
j_gene: TRBJ2-3
abundance: .
CDR3aa: CSASDGTDTQYF
CDR3nt: TGCAGTGCTAGTGACGGAACAGATACGCAGTATTTT

d_gene: .
v_gene: TRBV30
j_gene: TRBJ1-1
abundance: few
CDR3aa: CAWLDPPEDTEAFF
CDR3nt: TGTGCCTGGCTTGACCCCCCGGAGGACACTGAAGCTTTCTTT

d_gene: .
v_gene: TRBV29-1
j_gene: TRBJ2-1
abundance: .
CDR3aa: CSTGTRLNEQFF
CDR3nt: TGCAGCACGGGAACCCGACTGAATGAGCAGTTCTTC